What follows is one T cell receptor (beta chain) and its context. Its antigen specificity is not known. No base-level quality is on record; no much larger clone is a single base apart. The data stem from a study of OX40 agonist ivuxolimab in advanced cancers. Describing the broader study: Ivuxolimab, which targeted the costimulatory receptor OX40 (CD134), was an agonistic, fully human IgG2 monoclonal antibody. Patients were allowed to have had prior anti-PD-1, anti-PD-L1 or anti-CTLA-4 therapy, and around 43% of the dose-escalation patients had been treated with checkpoint inhibitors. Intravenous ivuxolimab was administered to patients every 2 weeks at six dose levels: 0.01, 0.1, 0.3, 1.5, 3 and 10 mg/kg. In the dose-escalation cohort, approximately 82% of patients were male, and the mean age was approximately 60 years, with a range of about 23 to 85. Of the approximately 50 patients in dose escalation, 19 had hepatocellular carcinoma, roughly 15 had melanoma, 9 had renal cell carcinoma and 9 had head and neck cancer. The paper describes the monotherapy dose-escalation part (N of about 47 patients) of the phase I trial of ivuxolimab. Partial responses occurred in three dose-escalation patients: two with cutaneous melanoma and one with hepatocellular carcinoma. The point of sequencing TCRbeta in the periphery was to test whether ivuxolimab changed TCR sequence diversity and drove clonal T-cell expansion. Here is what the overall study found, with its caveats: Low levels of normalized T-cell clonal expansion were also seen in some nonresponding patients. At doses from 0.1 to 3.0 mg/kg, clonal expansion was seen in both CD4+ and CD8+ blood T cells between baseline and week 6. On average, CD8+ T cells showed more expanded clones than CD4+ T cells after ivuxolimab. The antigen specificity of the clonally expanded peripheral T cells was not determined. Partial responders in the 0.1-3.0 mg/kg groups had among the lowest normalized peripheral clonal expansion, especially among CD8+ T cells.

According to the germline V gene, CDR1 reads MNHEY and CDR2 reads SVGAGI. The CDR3 contains 14 residues, cysteine and phenylalanine counted. Solely the CDR3 DNA is kept, with 42 bases framed from the first base. A distance of 15 bases separates the germline ends of V and J, which lose 6 bases and 4 bases respectively. The trial excluded patients who had a history of autoimmune disease or were on systemic immunosuppression. Peripheral blood for TCR sequencing was collected from all dose cohorts at baseline, on cycle 4 day 1, and on cycle 7 day 1. Samples were obtained from an open-label, multicenter, first-in-human phase I dose-escalation trial of ivuxolimab. Adults with locally advanced or metastatic head and neck squamous cell, hepatocellular, melanoma or renal cell carcinoma were enrolled in the trial. Before TCR sequencing, CD4+ T cells and CD8+ T cells from peripheral blood were sorted into separate populations.

For sequencing of the TCRbeta CDR3 region, genomic DNA was extracted from the sorted cells. TCRbeta CDR3 regions were sequenced using the immunoSEQ Assay. TCRdb took over this immuneACCESS table, retaining in-frame rearrangements with V and J assigned. Such tables are incomplete; in checked studies, under half of the missing clones stem from an unresolved V gene, and the remainder is unexplained. The sample data list approximately 84,000 clones, and approximately 89% of these were observed just once. Jointly, the top ten make up approximately 0.2% of the sample. This TCR was sampled from an adult with an advanced solid tumor such as melanoma, head and neck, liver or kidney cancer. This specimen consisted of CD4+ or CD8+ T cells sorted from blood, obtained in a trial of the OX40 agonist ivuxolimab. The chain was built from TRBV6-5 and TRBJ1-2; the D segment could be TRBD1, given 5 matching bases. The CDR3 region has the sequence CASSPGTDLYGYTF. The DNA sequence is TGTGCCAGCAGCCCCGGGACGGACCTCTATGGCTACACCTTC.